A few counts support the clone carrying this TCR beta chain. Antigen unknown. Sample-barcoded 5' priming and a J-beta primer mix drove a second PCR of 7 to 11 cycles. Researchers report that a template-switch adaptor with 12 random nucleotides tagged each cDNA molecule. TCRdb re-analysed the 5' RACE reads in MiXCR, keeping a single row per CDR3 protein. Among about 1.5 million distinct CDR3 sequences, approximately 43% were seen once, and the ten largest hold about 3.8%. The data belong to a study of blood T cells in healthy people across ages. Study results and limitations: Higher diversity, along with more naive CD4+ cells, distinguished long-lived donors from aged donors. CMV infection status of these donors was not known.

Approximately 9.4 milliliters was the volume of peripheral blood drawn from each donor. Sequenced sample: blood. This receptor was identified in a woman between 18 and 29 years old in good health.

The CDR3 sequence: CASSLDWASYNEQFF. For the CDR3, the DNA is TGTGCCAGCAGCTTAGATTGGGCCTCCTACAATGAGCAGTTCTTC. The rearrangement joins TRBV7-9 to TRBJ2-1; D is ambiguous. Germline V gives CDR1 SEHNR, CDR2 FQNEAQ (reference sequence). The CDR3 is 15 amino acids. V was clipped by 1 base and J by 0 bases, with 7 bases between them.